These 6 T cell receptor beta chains came from one sample sequenced in a study of T cells in localized non-small cell lung cancer. Clones were sequenced by immunoSEQ multiplex PCR, and TCRdb holds only the in-frame ones, with some missing. The sample includes 58,000 or so clones, under 90% of them seen just once. Sample: peripheral blood, taken before any cancer treatment. The receptors shown here come from a woman between 35 and 75 years old with stage I lung adenocarcinoma.

V is TRBV9 and J is TRBJ2-1; D is perhaps TRBD2 (5 bases). The CDR3 runs 14 residues. Trimming cost V 2 bases and J 0 bases, with 6 bases left between them. CDR1 is SGDLS, CDR2 YYNGEE, per germline. The CDR3 region is CASSVAGSYNEQFF. CDR3 DNA: TGTGCCAGCAGCGTCGCGGGCTCCTACAATGAGCAGTTCTTC.

The chain uses TRBV5-1 and TRBJ2-3; TRBD2 is a possible D gene (5 bases). Trimming cost V 5 bases and J 4 bases, with 44 bases left between them. This CDR3 spans 24 amino acids. Germline CDR1 SGHRS, CDR2 YFSETQ. The CDR3 here is CASSNALGWGWVLGLSGGADTQYF. CDR3 sequence (DNA): TGCGCCAGCAGTAATGCCCTTGGGTGGGGATGGGTACTTGGGCTGTCAGGAGGAGCAGATACGCAGTATTTT.

V usage is TRBV6-1 and J usage is TRBJ2-3; D uncertain. CDR1 is MNHNS, CDR2 SASEGT, per germline. V shed 1 base and J shed 2 bases, with 7 bases lying between them. The CDR3 is 14 residues long. CDR3 coding DNA: TGTGCCAGCAGTGAAGGGAAGTTCACAGATACGCAGTATTTT. Translation gives CASSEGKFTDTQYF.

The gene calls are TRBV7-2 and TRBJ2-1; TRBD2 aligns across 7 bases. Looked up from germline, CDR1 is SGHTA and CDR2 is FQGNSA. V was pared by 1 base and J by 5 bases, with 2 bases of the junction left unmatched. This CDR3 region has 14 residues. The CDR3 nucleotides read TGTGCCAGCAGCTTAGAGGCGGGGGACAATGAGCAGTTCTTC. Protein product: CASSLEAGDNEQFF.

The chain has TRBV6-5 and TRBJ2-5; 11 bases are a match to TRBD1. The better agreement between TRBJ2-7 and the DNA end casts doubt on the J call. The V gene's germline CDR1 is MNHEY and CDR2 SVGAGI. The CDR3 contains 14 residues. CDR3 coding DNA: TGTGCCAGCACCGGGACAGGGGGAAGCTACGAGCAGTACTTC. It specifies CASTGTGGSYEQYF.

The J gene is TRBJ2-1, the V gene TRBV6-6, with 8 positions matching TRBD2. This CDR3 has 15 amino acids. The germline V gene has CDR1 MNHNY and CDR2 SVGAGI (reference sequence). Trimming removed 8 bases from V and 9 bases from J; junction bases left unmatched: 15. The DNA of the CDR3 is TGTGCCAGCGAACCGGCGGGAGGCCCTTTAGGTGAGCAGTTCTTC. Translated, it gives CASEPAGGPLGEQFF.